The 28 T cell receptor beta chains given below trace back to one sample, sequenced in a study of blood T cell repertoires in COVID-19. Sequencing used immunoSEQ multiplex PCR; TCRdb keeps in-frame clones, though not all of them. The repertoire holds roughly 250,000 clones, with around 81% as singletons. Sequenced material: peripheral blood. These receptors all stem from a woman aged 60-75 years with active or convalescent COVID-19.

The chain uses TRBV11-2 and TRBJ1-2, with D unresolved. V was cut by 1 base and J by 6 bases, with 18 bases left in between. The CDR3 extends over 16 amino acids. Per the germline V gene, CDR1 is SGHAT and CDR2 is FQNNGV. The CDR3 sequence is CASSLVQHDPRDGYTF. Written as DNA, the CDR3 is TGTGCCAGCAGCTTAGTTCAACACGATCCCCGGGATGGCTACACCTTC.

The chain couples TRBV5-8 to TRBJ2-1; 7 nucleotides align to TRBD1. The CDR3 runs to 15 residues. The V segment lost 4 bases and the J segment 1 base; nucleotides outside the gene matches: 5. The germline gives CDR1 SGHTS, CDR2 YDEGEE. CDR3 coding DNA: TGTGCCAGCAGCCAAAGGGACAGTTCCTACAATGAGCAGTTCTTC. Translating gives CASSQRDSSYNEQFF.

This chain connects TRBV11-2 to TRBJ2-5, with 8 positions matching TRBD2. Trimming took 1 base from V and 4 from J; bases not matched to a gene: 11. From germline, CDR1 is SGHAT and CDR2 FQNNGV. This CDR3 has 17 residues. The CDR3 spells CASSLGFAGGTRETQYF. CDR3 nucleotide sequence: TGTGCCAGCAGCTTAGGTTTCGCGGGAGGAACCCGAGAGACCCAGTACTTC.

This chain connects TRBV27 to TRBJ1-1; 7 bases match TRBD1. Trimming at V came to 4 bases and at J to 0 bases, leaving 8 bases not matched to a gene. The CDR3 totals 16 residues. Germline CDR1 is MNHEY and CDR2 is SMNVEV (reference sequence). The CDR3 here is CASSSYSTGVNTEAFF. For the CDR3, the DNA is TGTGCCAGCAGTTCCTATTCCACAGGGGTGAACACTGAAGCTTTCTTT.

This clone was seen just once. The rearrangement joins TRBV4-2 to TRBJ2-7; 16 bases are a match to TRBD2. The trim removed 1 base at V and 4 bases at J, leaving 7 bases unmatched. The CDR3 contains 18 residues. Germline CDR1 and CDR2: LGHNA and YNFKEQ. CDR3 residues: CASSQGGLAGGVGYEQYF. Here the CDR3 DNA reads TGTGCCAGCAGCCAAGGGGGACTAGCGGGAGGGGTTGGGTACGAGCAGTACTTC.

V is TRBV19 and J is TRBJ1-5; D not certain. Germline V gene data show CDR1 as LNHDA and CDR2 as SQIVND (reference sequence). Trimming shortened V by 5 bases and J by 5 bases, and 13 bases separated the two germline ends. This CDR3 has 14 residues. CDR3 in DNA: TGTGCCAGTAGTCTTCGGTTCGGAGATCAGCCCCAGCATTTT. Translation: CASSLRFGDQPQHF.

The rearrangement joins TRBV19 to TRBJ2-3; tentatively, D is TRBD2 (5 bases). The V end lost 2 bases, the J end lost 9 bases, and 12 bases lay between the germline ends. CDR1 and CDR2 (germline): LNHDA, SQIVND (reference sequence). This CDR3 has 13 residues. CDR3: CASSISARETQYF. DNA for the CDR3: TGTGCCAGTAGTATAAGCGCCCGGGAAACGCAGTATTTT.

The chain recombines TRBV28 with TRBJ2-2; D gene unclear. Trimming removed 6 bases from V and 1 base from J, with 6 bases in between. In germline, CDR1 is MDHEN, CDR2 SYDVKM. The CDR3 length is 13 residues. CDR3 sequence (DNA): TGTGCCAGCAGCCCAGTGAACACCGGGGAGCTGTTTTTT. The encoded protein is CASSPVNTGELFF.

CDR3 coding DNA: TGTGCCAGTAGTATAGGGACTAGCCTCACCAATACGCAGTATTTT. It codes for CASSIGTSLTNTQYF. This chain uses TRBV19 with TRBJ2-3; 8 nucleotides align to TRBD2. Trimming cost V 1 base and J 7 bases; bases outside gene matches: 7. Germline CDR1 is LNHDA and CDR2 is SQIVND (reference sequence). There are 15 residues in the CDR3.

This clone was counted once. The chain joins TRBV30 to TRBJ1-2; 8 bases fit TRBD1. The CDR3 runs to 12 residues. CDR1 and CDR2 (germline): GTSNPN, SVGIG (reference sequence). The J segment lost 4 bases and the V segment lost 5 bases, leaving 3 bases of the junction unmatched. The CDR3 is CAWRDRSYGYTF. CDR3 nucleotides: TGTGCCTGGCGGGACAGGAGCTATGGCTACACCTTC.

The chain joins TRBV2 to TRBJ1-4; D is perhaps TRBD1 (6 bases). This CDR3 comprises 15 residues. Germline CDR1 is SNHLY and CDR2 is FYNNEI. Trimming removed 1 base at V and 4 bases at J, with 10 bases between. DNA for the CDR3: TGTGCCAGCAGTGAAGGGACAGCCGGTAATGAAAAACTGTTTTTT. Translation gives CASSEGTAGNEKLFF.

This clone came up once. The rearrangement uses TRBV30 and TRBJ2-3; 8 nucleotides match TRBD2. The CDR3 spans 15 residues. V trimming: 0 bases; J trimming: 1 base; junction bases outside the gene matches: 3. The germline gives CDR1 GTSNPN, CDR2 SVGIG (reference sequence). CDR3 residues: CAWSVSGSGTDTQYF. The CDR3 DNA reads TGTGCCTGGAGTGTAAGCGGGAGTGGCACAGATACGCAGTATTTT.

This chain connects TRBV2 to TRBJ2-5; the D gene is possibly TRBD1 (6 bases). CDR3 size: 13 residues. Trimming removed 7 bases at V and 1 base at J, with 10 bases between. Germline V gives CDR1 SNHLY, CDR2 FYNNEI. The CDR3 sequence: CASIRDTQETQYF. The CDR3 nucleotides read TGTGCCAGCATCCGGGACACCCAAGAGACCCAGTACTTC.

The J gene is TRBJ2-1, the V gene TRBV27; 12 nucleotides match TRBD2. The CDR3 is 19 residues long. Germline CDR1 MNHEY, CDR2 SMNVEV (reference sequence). J was trimmed by 4 bases and V by 4 bases; bases with no gene match: 14. The CDR3 protein is CASSSNARTSGAPYNEQFF. The CDR3 DNA follows: TGTGCCAGCAGTTCAAATGCGAGGACTAGCGGGGCACCTTACAATGAGCAGTTCTTC.

This chain joins TRBV7-8 and TRBJ1-4; 10 bases map to TRBD1. The V gene's germline CDR1 is SGHVS and CDR2 FQNEAQ. Trimming removed 1 base from V and 7 bases from J; junction bases left unmatched: 6. This CDR3 has 16 residues. The CDR3 loop is CASSLDSGQGSEKLFF. The CDR3 nucleotides are TGTGCCAGCAGCTTAGACTCGGGACAGGGGAGTGAAAAACTGTTTTTT.

This clone was recorded once. The genes are TRBV28 and TRBJ1-1; D not resolved. The V and J ends lost 3 bases and 8 bases respectively, with 10 bases between them. CDR3 length: 12 amino acids. The germline V gene has CDR1 MDHEN and CDR2 SYDVKM. This chain's CDR3 is CASSLRSPEAFF. The CDR3 region has the DNA TGTGCCAGCAGTTTGCGTTCCCCCGAAGCTTTCTTT.

This sequence joins TRBV6-1 and TRBJ2-7; 8 bases fit TRBD2. This CDR3 is built from 16 residues. The germline CDR1 and CDR2 sequences are MNHNS and SASEGT. V lost 4 bases, J lost 0 bases, and 8 bases stayed unmatched. The CDR3: CASSVVGGGSSYEQYV. CDR3 nucleotide sequence: TGTGCCAGCAGTGTAGTTGGCGGGGGGAGCTCCTACGAGCAGTACGTC.

The CDR3 nucleotides read TGTGCCAGCAGTGCCGACAGCCCCGAGCAGTACGTC. Its protein product is CASSADSPEQYV. The chain uses TRBV2 and TRBJ2-7, with D tentatively TRBD1 (5 bases). Trimming took 4 bases from V and 6 from J, leaving 10 bases between them. The CDR3 has 12 residues. Germline V gene data show CDR1 as SNHLY and CDR2 as FYNNEI.

The chain has TRBV6-5 and TRBJ2-2; TRBD1 might be the D (5 bases). The V gene's germline CDR1 is MNHEY and CDR2 SVGAGI. Trimming took 2 bases from V and 8 from J, leaving 12 bases between them. CDR3 length: 14 amino acids. The chain's CDR3 is CASSYASGIGELFF. The CDR3 DNA follows: TGTGCCAGCAGTTACGCCTCAGGGATAGGGGAGCTGTTTTTT.

V is TRBV2 and J is TRBJ2-2, with D maybe TRBD2 (5 bases). The germline V and J ends were trimmed by 7 bases and 4 bases, with 16 bases remaining between them. The length of the CDR3 is 15 residues. In germline, CDR1 is SNHLY, CDR2 FYNNEI. The CDR3 sequence: CASKVDSPRTGELFF. The DNA of the CDR3 is TGTGCCAGCAAGGTGGACTCCCCCCGCACCGGGGAGCTGTTTTTT.

This clone has a single count. The chain is built from TRBV6-6 and TRBJ2-7; tentatively, D is TRBD2 (6 bases). The V gene lost 5 bases and the J gene lost 2 bases, with 16 bases spanning the gap. The CDR3 spans 15 residues. Germline CDR1 MNHNY, CDR2 SVGAGI (reference sequence). The CDR3 sequence is CASSPSLRGPYEQYF. The CDR3 nucleotides read TGTGCCAGCAGTCCCTCCCTGCGGGGACCCTACGAGCAGTACTTC.

The chain combines TRBV7-9 with TRBJ1-2; no definite D call. Germline lookup yields CDR1 SEHNR and CDR2 FQNEAQ (reference sequence). The germline V and J ends were trimmed by 1 base and 6 bases, with 6 bases remaining between them. CDR3 length: 12 amino acids. The CDR3 DNA is TGTGCCAGCAGCTTAGAGGGAGATGGCTACACCTTC. This sequence encodes CASSLEGDGYTF.

The chain recombines TRBV11-3 with TRBJ2-3; possibly TRBD2 for D (6 bases). Germline V CDR1 and CDR2: SGHNT, YENEEA. The V and J ends lost 1 base and 1 base respectively, with 9 bases between them. The CDR3 length is 15 residues. Here the CDR3 reads CASSLARLGTDTQYF. CDR3 DNA: TGTGCCAGCAGCTTAGCACGACTAGGCACAGATACGCAGTATTTT.

V and J are TRBV7-9 and TRBJ1-1; D remains unclear. Trimming shortened V by 5 bases and J by 5 bases, and 18 bases separated the two germline ends. Germline values: CDR1 SEHNR, CDR2 FQNEAQ (reference sequence). CDR3 size: 15 residues. Written as DNA, the CDR3 is TGTGCCAGCAGCGCAGAACAGATCGGAAGGACTGAAGCTTTCTTT. Its protein is CASSAEQIGRTEAFF. The full variable domain, its missing parts supplied by reference TRBV7-9 and TRBJ1-1, is DTGVSQNPRHKITKRGQNVTFRCDPISEHNRLYWYRQTLGQGPEFLTYFQNEAQLEKSRLLSDRFSAERPKGSFSTLEIQRTEQGDSAMYLCASSAEQIGRTEAFFGQGTRLTVV.

The chain uses TRBV18 and TRBJ2-5, with D possibly TRBD2 on 5 matching bases. With 3 bases removed from V and 4 bases from J, the gap between germline ends came to 21 bases. The CDR3 runs to 17 residues. Germline V lookup: CDR1 KGHSH, CDR2 LQKENI. The CDR3 nucleotides are TGTGCCAGCTCACCCCGTGCTACAGCGGCCCTCGGAGAGACCCAGTACTTC. Amino acids: CASSPRATAALGETQYF. The entire variable domain, with the rest obtained from reference TRBV18 and TRBJ2-5, is as follows: NAGVMQNPRHLVRRRGQEARLRCSPMKGHSHVYWYRQLPEEGLKFMVYLQKENIIDESGMPKERFSAEFPKEGPSILRIQQVVRGDSAAYFCASSPRATAALGETQYFGPGTRLLVL.

This clone was seen a few times. The chain is built from TRBV29-1 and TRBJ1-2, with 9 bases lining up with TRBD1. This CDR3 comprises 12 residues. Germline-derived CDR1 and CDR2 are SQVTM and ANQGSEA. J was trimmed by 8 bases and V by 6 bases; bases with no gene match: 7. CDR3 protein: CSVVTGGEGYTF. CDR3 bases: TGCAGCGTAGTCACAGGGGGCGAAGGCTACACCTTC.

V and J are TRBV19 and TRBJ2-7, with D perhaps TRBD1 (5 bases). The CDR3 length is 13 residues. CDR1 LNHDA and CDR2 SQIVND come from the germline V gene (reference sequence). V lost 5 bases and J lost 4, with 12 bases in between. The DNA for the CDR3 is TGTGCCAGTAGTTATGGGGCCTCTTACGAGCAGTACTTC. This encodes CASSYGASYEQYF.

The chain employs TRBV5-4 and TRBJ1-2, with 11 bases identical to TRBD1. This CDR3 has 15 amino acids. From germline, CDR1 is SGHNT and CDR2 YYREEE (reference sequence). The V and J ends lost 5 bases and 7 bases, in that order; junction bases with no gene match: 10. The CDR3 bases are TGTGCCAGCAGTATAACCGGGACAGGGGGTTCTGGCTACACCTTC. This codes for CASSITGTGGSGYTF.